The clone carrying this TCR beta chain was counted ten times or more. Its matching antigen is unknown. Described time point: patch test 1, 2 weeks after DPC sensitization. Treatment reported: therapeutic diphenylcyclopropenone sensitization with weekly scalp DPC. Alopecia patients, 18 to 70 years old and DPC-suitable, served as donors. These data are taken from a study of human T cells and chemical hapten exposure. Study results and limitations: Significantly greater numbers of large CDR3 similarity clusters came from expanded TCRs than from controls.

The library tagged each cDNA molecule with unique molecular identifiers. A single record per CDR3 protein comes from TCRdb applying MiXCR to the RACE reads. This sample has around 53,000 distinct CDR3 sequences; less than 10% occur once, and the top ten carry 4.5%. Per the germline V gene, CDR1 is DFQATT and CDR2 is SNEGSKA (reference sequence). The CDR3 is 12 residues long. The ends lost 2 bases at V and 4 bases at J; junction bases unmatched: 0. Source: whole blood, taken in connection with sensitization to the hapten diphenylcyclopropenone (DPC). This TCR derives from a woman between 45 and 60 years old with alopecia areata. Some clones in this sample may be carry-over from other donors' samples. The chain couples TRBV20-1 to TRBJ2-7, with 9 bases identical to TRBD2. The chain's CDR3 is CSARLAGYEQYF. The DNA of the CDR3 is TGCAGTGCTAGACTAGCGGGGTACGAGCAGTACTTC.